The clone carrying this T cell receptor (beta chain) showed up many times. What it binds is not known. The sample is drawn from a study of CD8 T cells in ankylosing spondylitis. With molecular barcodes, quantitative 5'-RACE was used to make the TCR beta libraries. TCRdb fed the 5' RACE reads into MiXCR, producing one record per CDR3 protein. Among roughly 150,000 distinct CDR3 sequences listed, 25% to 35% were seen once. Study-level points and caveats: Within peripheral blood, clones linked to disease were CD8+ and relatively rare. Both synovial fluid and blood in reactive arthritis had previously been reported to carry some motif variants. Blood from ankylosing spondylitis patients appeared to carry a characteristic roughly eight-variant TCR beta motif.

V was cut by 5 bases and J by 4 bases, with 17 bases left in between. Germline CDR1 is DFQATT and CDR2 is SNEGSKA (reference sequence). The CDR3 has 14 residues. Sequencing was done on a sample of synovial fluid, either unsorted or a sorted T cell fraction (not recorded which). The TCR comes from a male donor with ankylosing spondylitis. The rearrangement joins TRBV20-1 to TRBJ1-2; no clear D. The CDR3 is CSAVWVESRYGYTF. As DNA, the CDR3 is TGCAGTGCTGTCTGGGTAGAAAGCCGCTATGGCTACACCTTC.